This TCR beta chain was identified in a study of T-cell reconstitution after alpha-beta-depleted transplantation in children. This clonotype was seen ten or more times. Its matching antigen is unknown. Whole-study findings and limits: It was newly produced T cells that mostly accounted for T-cell counts and diversity one year after transplant. Surviving recipient cells, namely T cells and thymic progenitors, were the source of high day-60 TCRbeta diversity in some patients. Approximately two months post-transplant, alpha-beta T cells reportedly originated from several hundred expanded graft clones.

The CDR3 has 16 amino acids. Germline V lookup: CDR1 MGHDK, CDR2 SYGVNS. V was trimmed by 3 bases and J by 0 bases, leaving 13 bases between them. Unique molecular identifiers were built into the TCRbeta library. TCRdb reprocessed the PCR reads with MiXCR, giving one entry per CDR3 protein. The profile shows about 440,000 distinct CDR3 sequences, over 40% of them singletons. The rearrangement joins TRBV25-1 to TRBJ2-3; D is unclear. This specimen was PBMCs, taken before TCRalphabeta/CD19-depleted stem cell transplant. The sequence was collected from a girl aged 2 to 10 with aplastic anemia, due to receive a stem cell transplant. The CDR3 loop is CASSDAGIGSTDTQYF. The CDR3 nucleotides are TGTGCCAGCAGTGACGCTGGTATTGGTAGCACAGATACGCAGTATTTT.